The sequence of this T cell receptor (beta chain) was determined in a study of T-cell memory formation after mild COVID-19. 5'RACE with constant-segment primers yielded barcoded, UMI-tagged TCR alpha and TCR beta cDNA libraries. TCRdb fed the 5' RACE reads into MiXCR, producing one record per CDR3 protein. This repertoire shows hundreds of thousands of distinct CDR3 sequences, roughly 19% found once; its top ten account for under 25%. The CDR3 totals 15 residues. Trimming took off 0 bases at V and 6 bases at J, with 9 bases between the two ends. Germline V CDR1 and CDR2: SGHTA, FQGNSA. Regarding this clonotype: No antigen is known for it.

Study results and caveats: CD4/CD8 balance held among clones contracting day 15 to 85, and later expanders leaned CD4+. Pre-infection memory already had some responding clones, implying cross-reactive memory joined. CD4+ contracting clones were mainly CM and EM; CD8+ ones, EMRA.

J is TRBJ1-6 and V is TRBV7-2; D remains unclear. The sequence came from a man aged 18 to 30 who had mild COVID-19 (a few samples of this study predate the infection). Cell type and time point are not known. Sequencing was done on a sample of PBMCs or a T cell subset sorted from them (not recorded which). CDR3 nucleotides: TGTGCCAGCAGCTTAGCGGCAGGCGGTAATTCACCCCTCCACTTT. Its protein is CASSLAAGGNSPLHF.